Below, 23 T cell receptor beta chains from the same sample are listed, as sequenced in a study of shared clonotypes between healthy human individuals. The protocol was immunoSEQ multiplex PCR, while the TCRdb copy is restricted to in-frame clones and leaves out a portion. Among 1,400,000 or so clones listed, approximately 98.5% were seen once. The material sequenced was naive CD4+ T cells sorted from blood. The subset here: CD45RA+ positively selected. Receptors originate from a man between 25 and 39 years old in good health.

The CDR3 loop reads CASRQHGYTF. As DNA, the CDR3 is TGTGCCAGCAGACAACATGGCTACACCTTC. The chain recombines TRBV28 with TRBJ1-2, with D unclear. V was clipped by 6 bases and J by 6 bases, with 5 bases between them. Germline loops: CDR1 MDHEN, CDR2 SYDVKM. The CDR3 extends over 10 amino acids.

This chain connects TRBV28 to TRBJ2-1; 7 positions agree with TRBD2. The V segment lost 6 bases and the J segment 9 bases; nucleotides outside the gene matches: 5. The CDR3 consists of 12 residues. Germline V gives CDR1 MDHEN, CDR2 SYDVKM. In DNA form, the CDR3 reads TGTGCCAGCAGGGGCGGGAGAGCTGAGCAGTTCTTC. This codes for CASRGGRAEQFF.

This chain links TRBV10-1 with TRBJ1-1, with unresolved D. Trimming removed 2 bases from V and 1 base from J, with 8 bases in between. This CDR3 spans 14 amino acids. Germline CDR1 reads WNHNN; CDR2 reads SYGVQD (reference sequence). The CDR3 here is CASSELPGNTEAFF. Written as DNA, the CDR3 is TGCGCCAGCAGTGAGCTCCCAGGGAACACTGAAGCTTTCTTT.

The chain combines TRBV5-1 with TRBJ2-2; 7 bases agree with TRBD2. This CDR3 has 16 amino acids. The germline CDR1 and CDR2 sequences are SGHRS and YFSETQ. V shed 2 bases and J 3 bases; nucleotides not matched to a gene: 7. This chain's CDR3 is CASSFGLEPHTGELFF. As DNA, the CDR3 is TGCGCCAGCAGCTTCGGACTAGAACCCCACACCGGGGAGCTGTTTTTT.

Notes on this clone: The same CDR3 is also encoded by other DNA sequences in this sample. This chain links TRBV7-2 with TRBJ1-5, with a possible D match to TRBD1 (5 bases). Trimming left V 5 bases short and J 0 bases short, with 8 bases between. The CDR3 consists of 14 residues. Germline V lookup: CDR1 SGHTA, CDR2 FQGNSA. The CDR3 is CASSGAGSNQPQHF. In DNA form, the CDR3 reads TGTGCCAGCAGCGGGGCGGGTAGCAATCAGCCCCAGCATTTT.

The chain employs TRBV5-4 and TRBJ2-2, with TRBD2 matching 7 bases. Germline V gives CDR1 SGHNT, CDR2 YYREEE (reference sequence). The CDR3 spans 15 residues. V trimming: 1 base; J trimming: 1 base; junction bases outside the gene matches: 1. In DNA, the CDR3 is TGTGCCAGCAGCTTGCCTAGCGGGAACACCGGGGAGCTGTTTTTT. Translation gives CASSLPSGNTGELFF.

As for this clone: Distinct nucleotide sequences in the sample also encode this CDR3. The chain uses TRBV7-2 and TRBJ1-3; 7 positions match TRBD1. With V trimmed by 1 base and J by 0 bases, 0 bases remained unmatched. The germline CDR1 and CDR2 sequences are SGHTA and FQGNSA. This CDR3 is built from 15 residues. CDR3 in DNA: TGTGCCAGCAGCTTAGGACAGGGCTCTGGAAACACCATATATTTT. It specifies CASSLGQGSGNTIYF.

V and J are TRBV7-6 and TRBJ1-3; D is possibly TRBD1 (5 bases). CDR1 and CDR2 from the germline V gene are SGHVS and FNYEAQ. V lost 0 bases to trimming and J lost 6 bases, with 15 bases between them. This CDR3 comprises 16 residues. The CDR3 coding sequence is TGTGCCAGCAGCTTAGCAGGGACCTCTCCGGTAAACACCATATATTTT. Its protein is CASSLAGTSPVNTIYF.

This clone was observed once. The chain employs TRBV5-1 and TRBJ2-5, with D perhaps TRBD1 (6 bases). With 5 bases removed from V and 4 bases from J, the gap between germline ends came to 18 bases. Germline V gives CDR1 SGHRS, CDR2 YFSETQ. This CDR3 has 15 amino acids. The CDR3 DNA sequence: TGCGCCAGCAGGTATACTACAGGGTTCGGAGAGACCCAGTACTTC. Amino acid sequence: CASRYTTGFGETQYF. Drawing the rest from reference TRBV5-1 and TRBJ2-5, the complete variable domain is KAGVTQTPRYLIKTRGQQVTLSCSPISGHRSVSWYQQTPGQGLQFLFEYFSETQRNKGNFPGRFSGRQFSNSRSEMNVSTLELGDSALYLCASRYTTGFGETQYFGPGTRLLVL.

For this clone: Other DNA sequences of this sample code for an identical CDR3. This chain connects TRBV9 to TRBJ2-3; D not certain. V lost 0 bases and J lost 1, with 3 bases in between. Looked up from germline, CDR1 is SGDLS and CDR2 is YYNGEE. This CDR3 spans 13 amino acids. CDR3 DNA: TGTGCCAGCAGCGTAGGAGGCACAGATACGCAGTATTTT. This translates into CASSVGGTDTQYF.

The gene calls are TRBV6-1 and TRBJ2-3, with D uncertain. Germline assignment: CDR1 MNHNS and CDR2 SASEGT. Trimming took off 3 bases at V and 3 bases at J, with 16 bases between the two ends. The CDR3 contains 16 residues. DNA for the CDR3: TGTGCCAGCAGTGACAGACTGATCCTTCCAACAGATACGCAGTATTTT. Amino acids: CASSDRLILPTDTQYF.

The DNA of the CDR3 is TGTGCCAGCTCACCGGGCTCGGGACAGGCATTTCTTTTCTTT. This sequence encodes CASSPGSGQAFLFF. The chain has TRBV18 and TRBJ1-1; 8 bases map to TRBD1. This CDR3 has 14 residues. Germline assignment: CDR1 KGHSH and CDR2 LQKENI. The junction had 13 bases not matched to a gene; V was cut back by 3 bases and J by 13 bases. Variable domain in full (rest from reference TRBV18 and TRBJ1-1): NAGVMQNPRHLVRRRGQEARLRCSPMKGHSHVYWYRQLPEEGLKFMVYLQKENIIDESGMPKERFSAEFPKEGPSILRIQQVVRGDSAAYFCASSPGSGQAFLFFGQGTRLTVV.

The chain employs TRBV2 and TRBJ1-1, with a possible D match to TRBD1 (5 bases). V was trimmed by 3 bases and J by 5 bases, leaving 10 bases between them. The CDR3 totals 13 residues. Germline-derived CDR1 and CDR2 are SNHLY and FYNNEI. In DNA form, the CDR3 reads TGTGCCAGCAGTGACCAGGGCTCTACTGAAGCTTTCTTT. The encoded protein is CASSDQGSTEAFF.

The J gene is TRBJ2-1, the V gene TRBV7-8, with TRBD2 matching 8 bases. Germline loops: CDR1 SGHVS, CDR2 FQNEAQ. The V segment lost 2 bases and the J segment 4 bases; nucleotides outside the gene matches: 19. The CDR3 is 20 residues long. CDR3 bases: TGTGCCAGCAGCTTAAGGCAGGACCTAGCGGGTGGGGGATTTTACAATGAGCAGTTCTTC. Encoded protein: CASSLRQDLAGGGFYNEQFF.

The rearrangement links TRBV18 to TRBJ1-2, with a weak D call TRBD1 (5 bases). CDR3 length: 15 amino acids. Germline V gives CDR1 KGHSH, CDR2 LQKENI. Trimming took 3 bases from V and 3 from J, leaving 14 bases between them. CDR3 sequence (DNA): TGTGCCAGCTCACCCTGGGGCAGTAAGGACTATGGCTACACCTTC. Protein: CASSPWGSKDYGYTF.

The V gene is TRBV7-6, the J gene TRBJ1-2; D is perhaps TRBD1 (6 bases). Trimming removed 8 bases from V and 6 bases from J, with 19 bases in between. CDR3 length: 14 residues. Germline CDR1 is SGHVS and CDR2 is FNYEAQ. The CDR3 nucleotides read TGTGCCAGCGGAGGGGGTGTGACCCCCCATGGCTACACCTTC. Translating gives CASGGGVTPHGYTF.

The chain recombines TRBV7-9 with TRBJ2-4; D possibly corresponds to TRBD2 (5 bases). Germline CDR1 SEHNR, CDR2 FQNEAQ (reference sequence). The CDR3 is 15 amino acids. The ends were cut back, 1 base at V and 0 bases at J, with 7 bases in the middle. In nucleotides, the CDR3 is TGTGCCAGCAGCTTAGGGACTTTAGCCAAAAACATTCAGTACTTC. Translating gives CASSLGTLAKNIQYF.

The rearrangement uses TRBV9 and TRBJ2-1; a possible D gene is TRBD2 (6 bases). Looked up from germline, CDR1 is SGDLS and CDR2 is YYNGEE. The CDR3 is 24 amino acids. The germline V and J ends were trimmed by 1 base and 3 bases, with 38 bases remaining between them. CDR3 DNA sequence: TGTGCCAGCAGCGTATGGCCGAGGGCATCAGGGCATGGTCGGTGGCTAGCGCGCTACAATGAGCAGTTCTTC. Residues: CASSVWPRASGHGRWLARYNEQFF.

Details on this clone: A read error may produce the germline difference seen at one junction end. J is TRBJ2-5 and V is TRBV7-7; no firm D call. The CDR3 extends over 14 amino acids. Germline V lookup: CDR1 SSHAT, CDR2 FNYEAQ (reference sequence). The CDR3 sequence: CASSLDSRGGTQYF. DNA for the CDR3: TGTGCTAGCAGCTTAGATAGCCGTGGTGGGACCCAGTACTTC.

CDR3 in amino acids: CASSAAGDQPQYF. The CDR3 nucleotides are TGCGCCAGCAGCGCCGCTGGGGATCAGCCGCAGTACTTC. The chain links TRBV5-1 to TRBJ2-7; D remains ambiguous. Trimming took 4 bases from V and 9 from J, leaving 17 bases between them. Germline values: CDR1 SGHRS, CDR2 YFSETQ. The CDR3 is made up of 13 amino acids.

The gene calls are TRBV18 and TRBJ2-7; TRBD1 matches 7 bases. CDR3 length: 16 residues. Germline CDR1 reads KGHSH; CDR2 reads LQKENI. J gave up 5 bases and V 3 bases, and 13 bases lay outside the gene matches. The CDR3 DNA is TGTGCCAGCTCACCGATCCTAAGGACAGGTAGCAACGAGCAGTACTTC. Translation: CASSPILRTGSNEQYF.

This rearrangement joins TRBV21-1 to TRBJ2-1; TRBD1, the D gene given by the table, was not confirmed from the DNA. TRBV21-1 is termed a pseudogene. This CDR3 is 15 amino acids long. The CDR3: CASSKKGRIGNEQFF. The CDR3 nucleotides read TGTGCCAGCAGCAAAAAGGGGCGCATCGGAAATGAGCAGTTCTTC.

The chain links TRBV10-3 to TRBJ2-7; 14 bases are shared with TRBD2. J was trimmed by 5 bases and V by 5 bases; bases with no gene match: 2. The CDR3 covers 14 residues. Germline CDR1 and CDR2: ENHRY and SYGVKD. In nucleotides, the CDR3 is TGTGCCATCAGTAGGACTAGCGGGAGGAACGAGCAGTACTTC. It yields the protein CAISRTSGRNEQYF.